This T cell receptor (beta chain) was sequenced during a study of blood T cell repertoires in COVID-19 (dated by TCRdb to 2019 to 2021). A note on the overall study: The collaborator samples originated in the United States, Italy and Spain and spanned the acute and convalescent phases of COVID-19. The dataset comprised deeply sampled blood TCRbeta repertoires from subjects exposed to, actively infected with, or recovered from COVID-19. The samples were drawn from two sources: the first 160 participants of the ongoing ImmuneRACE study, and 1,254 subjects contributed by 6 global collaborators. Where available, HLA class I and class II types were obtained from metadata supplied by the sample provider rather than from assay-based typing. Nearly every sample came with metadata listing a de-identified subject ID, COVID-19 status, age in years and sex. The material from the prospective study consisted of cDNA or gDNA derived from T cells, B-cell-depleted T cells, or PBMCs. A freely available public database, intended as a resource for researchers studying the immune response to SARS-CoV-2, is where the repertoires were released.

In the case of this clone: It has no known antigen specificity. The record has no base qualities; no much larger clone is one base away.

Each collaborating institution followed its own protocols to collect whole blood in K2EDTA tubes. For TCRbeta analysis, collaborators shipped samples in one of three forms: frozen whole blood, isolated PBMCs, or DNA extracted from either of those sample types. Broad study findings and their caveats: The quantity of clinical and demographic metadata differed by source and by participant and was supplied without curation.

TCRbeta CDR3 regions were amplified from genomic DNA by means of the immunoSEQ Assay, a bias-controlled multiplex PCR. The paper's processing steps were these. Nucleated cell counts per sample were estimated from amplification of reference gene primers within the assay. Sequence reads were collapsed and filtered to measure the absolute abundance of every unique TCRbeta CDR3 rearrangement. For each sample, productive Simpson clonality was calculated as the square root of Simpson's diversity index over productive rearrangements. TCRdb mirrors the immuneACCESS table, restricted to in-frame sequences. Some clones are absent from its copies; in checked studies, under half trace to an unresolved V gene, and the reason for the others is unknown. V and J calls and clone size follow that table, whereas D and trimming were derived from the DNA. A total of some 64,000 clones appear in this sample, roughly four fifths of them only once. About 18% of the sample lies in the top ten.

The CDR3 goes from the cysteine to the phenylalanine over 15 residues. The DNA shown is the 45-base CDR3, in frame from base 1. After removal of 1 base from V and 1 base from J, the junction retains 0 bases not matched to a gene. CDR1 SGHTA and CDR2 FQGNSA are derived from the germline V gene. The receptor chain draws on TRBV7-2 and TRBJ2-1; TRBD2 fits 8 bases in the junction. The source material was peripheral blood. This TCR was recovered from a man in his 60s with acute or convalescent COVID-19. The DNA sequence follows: TGTGCCAGCAGCTTAGAGCGGGGGTCCTACAATGAGCAGTTCTTC. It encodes CASSLERGSYNEQFF.